The clone carrying this T cell receptor (beta chain) has a handful of counts. The sample is drawn from a study of cytomegalovirus exposure and HLA in healthy donors. Profiled with immunoSEQ multiplex PCR; TCRdb holds only in-frame clones, not every one. The data hold fewer than 120,000 clones, with roughly 90% observed a single time. Per germline, CDR1 SQVTM and CDR2 ANQGSEA. Trimming removed 7 bases at V and 6 bases at J, with 9 bases between. This CDR3 region has 11 residues. This receptor was obtained from a woman aged 18-29 years in good health and CMV-seronegative. The rearrangement links TRBV29-1 to TRBJ2-2; D unresolved. The source material was PBMCs. CDR3 residues: CSGGSAGELFF. DNA of the CDR3: TGCAGCGGAGGTTCGGCCGGGGAGCTGTTTTTT.